The 21 T cell receptor beta chains in this list originate from one sample, sequenced in a study of blood T cell repertoires in COVID-19. Repertoires were generated with immunoSEQ multiplex PCR, while TCRdb's copy carries only in-frame clones and drops some. The sample lists approximately 80,000 clones, less than 90% seen once, with approximately 9.7% in the top ten. Sequenced input: peripheral blood. The origin of the receptors is a human donor in a cohort sampled during active COVID-19.

V gene TRBV19 combines with J gene TRBJ1-4; D may be TRBD1 (6 bases). The CDR3 totals 14 residues. Per germline, CDR1 LNHDA and CDR2 SQIVND (reference sequence). The V gene lost 9 bases and the J gene lost 4 bases, with 15 bases spanning the gap. DNA for the CDR3: TGTGCCAGCGCTCAGGGGCCCAGTAATGAAAAACTGTTTTTT. It encodes CASAQGPSNEKLFF.

The CDR3 bases are TGTGCCTGGAGAGGCCCCCGGACAGGTGGTTACGGGGAGCTGTTTTTT. Translated, it gives CAWRGPRTGGYGELFF. This rearrangement joins TRBV30 to TRBJ2-2, with 7 bases aligning to TRBD1. The CDR3 has 16 residues. Germline values: CDR1 GTSNPN, CDR2 SVGIG (reference sequence). Unmatched junction bases numbered 14, after V lost 3 bases and J lost 7 bases.

This clone was detected only once. The chain has TRBV15 and TRBJ1-3; D remains ambiguous. Trimming shortened V by 1 base and J by 2 bases, and 12 bases separated the two germline ends. Germline CDR1 LNHNV, CDR2 YYDKDF (reference sequence). The CDR3 has 16 residues. CDR3 sequence reads: CATSRGRGIAGNTIYF. As DNA, the CDR3 is TGTGCCACCAGCAGAGGGAGAGGGATTGCTGGAAACACCATATATTTT.

The chain joins TRBV6-5 to TRBJ2-3; 11 bases are a match to TRBD2. CDR3 length: 13 residues. Germline V lookup: CDR1 MNHEY, CDR2 SVGAGI. J gave up 11 bases and V 9 bases, and 10 bases lay outside the gene matches. CDR3 sequence: CASSGGALGVQYF. The CDR3 DNA is TGTGCCAGTAGCGGGGGGGCCCTGGGGGTGCAGTATTTT.

The rearrangement joins TRBV5-5 to TRBJ2-5; no clear D gene. The germline V gene has CDR1 SGHKS and CDR2 YYEKEE (reference sequence). Trimming shortened V by 1 base and J by 0 bases, and 7 bases separated the two germline ends. The CDR3 length is 14 residues. CDR3 in DNA: TGTGCCAGCAGCTTGACCCAGAACCAAGAGACCCAGTACTTC. As protein: CASSLTQNQETQYF.

The chain recombines TRBV25-1 with TRBJ2-7; the D gene is possibly TRBD1 (5 bases). The V and J ends lost 7 bases and 1 base respectively, with 17 bases between them. This CDR3 comprises 15 residues. Germline V gene sequence: CDR1 MGHDK, CDR2 SYGVNS. Written as DNA, the CDR3 is TGTGCCAGCACCTCCGACAGTGTCCCATCCTACGAGCAGTACTTC. This gives the protein CASTSDSVPSYEQYF.

This rearrangement joins TRBV18 to TRBJ2-1, with TRBD2 identical over 7 bases. The CDR3 has 15 amino acids. Germline CDR1 KGHSH, CDR2 LQKENI. J lost 2 bases, V lost 3 bases, and 4 bases had no gene match. CDR3 amino acids: CASSPAGDAYNEQFF. For the CDR3, the DNA is TGTGCCAGCTCACCGGCGGGGGACGCCTACAATGAGCAGTTCTTC.

This chain joins TRBV9 and TRBJ2-7; 10 positions match TRBD2. V shed 0 bases and J 2 bases; nucleotides not matched to a gene: 2. The V gene's germline CDR1 is SGDLS and CDR2 YYNGEE. The CDR3 is 15 residues long. The CDR3: CASSVDLAGAYEQYF. CDR3 bases: TGTGCCAGCAGCGTAGATCTAGCGGGGGCCTACGAGCAGTACTTC.

The genes are TRBV5-6 and TRBJ1-4; 10 nucleotides match TRBD1. J lost 10 bases, V lost 4 bases, and 7 bases had no gene match. This CDR3 is built from 14 residues. CDR1 is SGHDT and CDR2 is YYEEEE in the germline V gene. The CDR3 coding sequence is TGTGCCAGCAGCGGGACAGGGGCGCGGGGAAAACTGTTTTTT. Amino acids: CASSGTGARGKLFF.

The gene calls are TRBV3-1 (or the pseudogene TRBV3-2) and TRBJ1-1, with no clear D. CDR1 LGHDT and CDR2 YNNKEL come from the germline V gene (reference sequence). The CDR3 has 13 amino acids. Trimming took off 4 bases at V and 1 base at J, with 7 bases between the two ends. CDR3 coding DNA: TGTGCCAGCAGCCCCACAGCGAACACTGAAGCTTTCTTT. Translating gives CASSPTANTEAFF.

V gene TRBV5-6 combines with J gene TRBJ1-2; TRBD1 matches at 8 bases. Germline CDR1 is SGHDT and CDR2 is YYEEEE. The CDR3 contains 15 residues. V was clipped by 4 bases and J by 5 bases; unmatched bases: 10. As DNA, the CDR3 is TGTGCCAGCAGCCGAAGAAACAGGGGGGATTATGGCTACACCTTC. This codes for CASSRRNRGDYGYTF.

The CDR3 loop reads CASSQDRRTGGISYEQYF. CDR3 DNA: TGTGCCAGCAGCCAAGATCGCAGGACAGGGGGAATCTCCTACGAGCAGTACTTC. The chain links TRBV3-1 (or the pseudogene TRBV3-2) to TRBJ2-7, with 10 bases identical to TRBD1. Germline loops: CDR1 LGHDT, CDR2 YNNKEL (reference sequence). This CDR3 region has 18 residues. The ends lost 0 bases at V and 0 bases at J; junction bases unmatched: 8.

This clone was detected once. V and J are TRBV6-5 and TRBJ2-2, with 10 positions matching TRBD1. Germline values: CDR1 MNHEY, CDR2 SVGAGI. After removal of 4 bases from V and 7 bases from J, the junction contained 6 bases not matched to a gene. The CDR3 has 15 residues. The CDR3: CASSFDRGRIGELFF. The DNA for the CDR3 is TGTGCCAGCAGTTTTGACAGGGGGCGTATCGGGGAGCTGTTTTTT.

This chain links TRBV5-1 with TRBJ1-1; D unclear. The CDR3 has 13 residues. Trimming cost V 0 bases and J 1 base, with 4 bases left between them. Germline V gene data show CDR1 as SGHRS and CDR2 as YFSETQ. In DNA form, the CDR3 reads TGCGCCAGCAGCTTGGGCAGGAACACTGAAGCTTTCTTT. It translates to CASSLGRNTEAFF.

The CDR3 region has the DNA TGTGCCAGCTCACCGGGGGGGTTCACAGATACGCAGTATTTT. Amino acid sequence: CASSPGGFTDTQYF. This chain joins TRBV18 and TRBJ2-3; 7 bases map to TRBD2. Germline trimming cut 3 bases from V and 2 bases from J; bases unmatched to any gene: 2. The CDR3 length is 14 residues. CDR1 and CDR2 (germline): KGHSH, LQKENI.

As DNA, the CDR3 is TGTGCCAGCAGCGTCCGGGACAGGCTTACCTACGAGCAGTACTTC. Translated, it gives CASSVRDRLTYEQYF. V gene TRBV11-2 combines with J gene TRBJ2-7; 8 positions agree with TRBD1. The junction had 8 bases not matched to a gene; V was cut back by 5 bases and J by 2 bases. The CDR3 has 15 amino acids. Germline values: CDR1 SGHAT, CDR2 FQNNGV.

This clone was seen more than once but under ten times. This rearrangement joins TRBV4-1 to TRBJ1-5; D remains unclear. The V and J ends lost 0 bases and 0 bases respectively, with 12 bases between them. Germline CDR1 and CDR2: MGHRA and YSYEKL. This CDR3 region has 17 residues. CDR3 nucleotides: TGCGCCAGCAGCCAAGAGGGCCGCACAAGTAGCAATCAGCCCCAGCATTTT. Amino acids: CASSQEGRTSSNQPQHF.

The chain has TRBV19 and TRBJ1-1; TRBD1 might be the D (6 bases). CDR1 LNHDA and CDR2 SQIVND come from the germline V gene (reference sequence). The CDR3 sequence is 14 residues long. The V and J ends lost 2 bases and 1 base respectively, with 8 bases between them. Written as DNA, the CDR3 is TGTGCCAGTAGTATAACAGGGAAGAACACTGAAGCTTTCTTT. Encoded protein: CASSITGKNTEAFF.

The chain is built from TRBV6-1 and TRBJ2-1, with 8 bases identical to TRBD1. Trimming removed 1 base from V and 2 bases from J; junction bases left unmatched: 1. The CDR3 contains 15 residues. Germline lookup yields CDR1 MNHNS and CDR2 SASEGT. This chain's CDR3 is CASSEGQGTYNEQFF. CDR3 in DNA: TGTGCCAGCAGTGAAGGACAGGGGACCTACAATGAGCAGTTCTTC.

This rearrangement joins TRBV20-1 to TRBJ1-6, with D possibly being TRBD1 (5 bases). Germline lookup yields CDR1 DFQATT and CDR2 SNEGSKA (reference sequence). The CDR3 is made up of 16 amino acids. Trimming took 3 bases from V and 5 from J, leaving 17 bases between them. CDR3 sequence: CSASSLFDSNNSPLHF. The CDR3 DNA sequence: TGCAGTGCTAGTTCCCTCTTCGACAGCAATAATTCACCCCTCCACTTT.

The rearrangement uses TRBV3-1 (or the pseudogene TRBV3-2) and TRBJ1-6, with a possible D match to TRBD1 (6 bases). This CDR3 is 15 amino acids long. In germline, CDR1 is LGHDT, CDR2 YNNKEL (reference sequence). The V gene lost 1 base and the J gene lost 10 bases, with 14 bases spanning the gap. CDR3 residues: CASSQVDTGRSPLHF. CDR3 coding DNA: TGTGCCAGCAGCCAAGTCGACACAGGGCGATCACCCCTCCACTTT.